This TCR beta chain was identified during a study of CD8 T cells in ankylosing spondylitis. Findings and limits, study-wide: A TCR beta motif of several highly homologous variants appeared characteristic of ankylosing spondylitis blood. Several of the motif variants were reported before in synovial fluid and blood from reactive arthritis.

This clonotype showed up many times. Antigen specificity is unknown. Molecular-barcoded quantitative 5'-RACE produced these TCR beta libraries. Each CDR3 protein is one row after TCRdb ran MiXCR on the 5' RACE reads. Found here are some 140,000 distinct CDR3 sequences, roughly an eighth of them singletons; the top ten hold approximately 4%. V lost 1 base to trimming and J lost 4 bases; unmatched junction nucleotides: 3. The CDR3 length is 14 residues. Germline CDR1 DFQATT, CDR2 SNEGSKA (reference sequence). The sequence was collected from a female donor with ankylosing spondylitis or in good health (not recorded which). The rearrangement links TRBV20-1 to TRBJ1-1; 10 bases match TRBD1. The sequenced sample consisted of blood, either unsorted or a sorted T cell fraction (not recorded which). The chain's CDR3 is CSARGDRGGTEAFF. In DNA, the CDR3 is TGCAGTGCTAGAGGGGACAGGGGAGGCACTGAAGCTTTCTTT.